A single sample is the source of the 4 T cell receptor beta chains below, sequenced in a study of molecular identifiers for immune sequencing clone quantification. One entry per CDR3 protein results from TCRdb running MiXCR on the PCR reads. The top ten clones hold 1.4% to 1.5% of a sample with around 65,000 distinct CDR3 sequences, roughly 17% of them seen once. Sequencing was performed on naive CD8+ T cells from blood, with Jurkat cell RNA spiked in. The subset is: FACS-sorted CD8+CD4-CCR7+CD45RA+ naive T cells. The receptors derive from a human donor in good health. Some libraries in this study had Jurkat cell RNA spiked in.

The rearrangement uses TRBV19 and TRBJ1-1; D is uncertain. The CDR3 totals 14 residues. CDR1 and CDR2 from the germline V gene are LNHDA and SQIVND (reference sequence). Trimming took 1 base from V and 5 from J, leaving 11 bases between them. The CDR3 DNA follows: TGTGCCAGTAGTATAGGAGGGTCTTGGACTGAAGCTTTCTTT. Translated: CASSIGGSWTEAFF.

This clonotype was seen ten or more times. The J gene is TRBJ1-5, the V gene TRBV24-1; D is possibly TRBD1 (6 bases). Germline V CDR1 and CDR2: KGHDR, SFDVKD. The V end lost 4 bases, the J end lost 4 bases, and 16 bases lay between the germline ends. The CDR3 is 16 residues long. CDR3: CATSDPEGGRNQPQHF. CDR3 coding DNA: TGTGCCACCAGTGACCCGGAGGGGGGGCGGAATCAGCCCCAGCATTTT.

At least ten counts were recorded for this clonotype. The V and J genes are TRBV11-2 and TRBJ1-1; D call uncertain. Germline lookup yields CDR1 SGHAT and CDR2 FQNNGV. The V end lost 1 base, the J end lost 0 bases, and 6 bases lay between the germline ends. The CDR3 extends over 14 amino acids. Written as DNA, the CDR3 is TGTGCCAGCAGCTTAGGCTATGTGAACACTGAAGCTTTCTTT. It is translated as CASSLGYVNTEAFF.

This clonotype was picked up many times. V is TRBV2 and J is TRBJ2-3; the D gene is possibly TRBD2 (5 bases). The ends were cut back, 8 bases at V and 6 bases at J, with 15 bases in the middle. The CDR3 spans 13 residues. CDR1 is SNHLY and CDR2 is FYNNEI in the germline V gene. CDR3 protein: CASAKSGADTQYF. CDR3 bases: TGTGCCAGCGCCAAGAGCGGCGCGGATACGCAGTATTTT.